This T cell receptor (beta chain) was recorded in a study of blood T cell repertoires in COVID-19. Trimming cost V 3 bases and J 2 bases; bases outside gene matches: 13. Germline assignment: CDR1 DFQATT and CDR2 SNEGSKA (reference sequence). CDR3 size: 18 residues. Sequenced by immunoSEQ multiplex PCR; TCRdb stores in-frame clones only, minus some. The repertoire has tens of thousands of clones, about 90% of them found once; the top ten carry around 0.47%. This sequence joins TRBV20-1 and TRBJ1-5, with 10 positions matching TRBD1. The sample comprised peripheral blood. The clonotype was recovered from a middle-aged man with COVID-19, enrolled during active disease. The CDR3 nucleotides are TGCAGTGCTAGTCGAACCGGGACAGGGGCCGGCGGCAATCAGCCCCAGCATTTT. Translating gives CSASRTGTGAGGNQPQHF.